The rows below give T cell receptor beta chains drawn from one sample of a study of blood T cell repertoires in COVID-19. Repertoires were generated with immunoSEQ multiplex PCR, while TCRdb's copy carries only in-frame clones and drops some. The data show around 200,000 clones, about 89% seen once. Sequenced input: peripheral blood. The receptors shown here come from a man in his forties or fifties with acute or convalescent COVID-19. CDR3s include the opening cysteine and the closing phenylalanine or tryptophan. The order of the fields is D gene, J gene, clone size, V gene, CDR3 DNA, CDR3 protein. The D gene is left open where the match is weak. Not every row has a clone size; where given, it reads once, few, many or a size class.

d_gene: NA
j_gene: TRBJ1-1
abundance: NA
v_gene: TRBV5-8
CDR3nt: TGTGCCAGCAGCTTGGCGGGGATGACAGGAGCTTTCTTT
CDR3aa: CASSLAGMTGAFF

d_gene: NA
j_gene: TRBJ2-7
abundance: NA
v_gene: TRBV11-2
CDR3nt: TGTGCCAGCAGCGCAACAGGCAACGAGCAGTACTTC
CDR3aa: CASSATGNEQYF

d_gene: NA
j_gene: TRBJ2-2
abundance: NA
v_gene: TRBV6-5
CDR3nt: TGTGCCAGCAGTTACGCGGGCGGGAACACCGGGGAGCTGTTTTTT
CDR3aa: CASSYAGGNTGELFF

d_gene: NA
j_gene: TRBJ2-3
abundance: NA
v_gene: TRBV12-3/TRBV12-4
CDR3nt: TGTGCCAGCAGTTTAGGGACTCTTACGCAGTATTTT
CDR3aa: CASSLGTLTQYF

d_gene: TRBD1
j_gene: TRBJ2-7
abundance: NA
v_gene: TRBV5-1
CDR3nt: TGCGCCAGCAGCTTAAGACAGGGGGCAGACGAGCAGTACTTC
CDR3aa: CASSLRQGADEQYF

d_gene: TRBD2
j_gene: TRBJ2-3
abundance: NA
v_gene: TRBV19
CDR3nt: TGTGCCAGTAGTATGGGGCTAGCGGGGATCACAGATACGCAGTATTTT
CDR3aa: CASSMGLAGITDTQYF

d_gene: TRBD2
j_gene: TRBJ2-2
abundance: NA
v_gene: TRBV30
CDR3nt: TGTGCCTGGGAGGGACTAGCGAGGGAGCTGTTTTTT
CDR3aa: CAWEGLARELFF

d_gene: NA
j_gene: TRBJ2-2
abundance: NA
v_gene: TRBV9
CDR3nt: TGTGCCAGCAGCGTAAAACCAGGGAACACCGGGGAGCTGTTTTTT
CDR3aa: CASSVKPGNTGELFF

d_gene: TRBD2
j_gene: TRBJ2-3
abundance: few
v_gene: TRBV15
CDR3nt: TGTGCCACCAGCTACACTAGCGGGGGTGGAGATACGCAGTATTTT
CDR3aa: CATSYTSGGGDTQYF

d_gene: NA
j_gene: TRBJ1-1
abundance: NA
v_gene: TRBV3-1/TRBV3-2
CDR3nt: TGTGCCAGCAGCCAAGATTGGCAGGGAAGGGACACTGAAGCTTTCTTT
CDR3aa: CASSQDWQGRDTEAFF

d_gene: NA
j_gene: TRBJ1-1
abundance: NA
v_gene: TRBV30
CDR3nt: TGTGCCTGGAGGCGGGGGGCAGGAACCACTGAAGCTTTCTTT
CDR3aa: CAWRRGAGTTEAFF

d_gene: TRBD1
j_gene: TRBJ2-5
abundance: NA
v_gene: TRBV9
CDR3nt: TGTGCCAGCAGCGTACAAATAACAGGGGAAGAGACCCAGTACTTC
CDR3aa: CASSVQITGEETQYF

d_gene: NA
j_gene: TRBJ2-7
abundance: NA
v_gene: TRBV9
CDR3nt: TGTGCCAGCAGCGTAGATCCCCGCTACGAGCAGTACTTC
CDR3aa: CASSVDPRYEQYF

d_gene: NA
j_gene: TRBJ1-1
abundance: NA
v_gene: TRBV27
CDR3nt: TGTGCCAGCAGTCCTAATTCGGGACAGAACACTGAAGCTTTCTTT
CDR3aa: CASSPNSGQNTEAFF

d_gene: TRBD1
j_gene: TRBJ2-1
abundance: NA
v_gene: TRBV4-3
CDR3nt: TGCGCCAGCAGCCATTATAGGGGGCCTAATGAGCAGTTCTTC
CDR3aa: CASSHYRGPNEQFF